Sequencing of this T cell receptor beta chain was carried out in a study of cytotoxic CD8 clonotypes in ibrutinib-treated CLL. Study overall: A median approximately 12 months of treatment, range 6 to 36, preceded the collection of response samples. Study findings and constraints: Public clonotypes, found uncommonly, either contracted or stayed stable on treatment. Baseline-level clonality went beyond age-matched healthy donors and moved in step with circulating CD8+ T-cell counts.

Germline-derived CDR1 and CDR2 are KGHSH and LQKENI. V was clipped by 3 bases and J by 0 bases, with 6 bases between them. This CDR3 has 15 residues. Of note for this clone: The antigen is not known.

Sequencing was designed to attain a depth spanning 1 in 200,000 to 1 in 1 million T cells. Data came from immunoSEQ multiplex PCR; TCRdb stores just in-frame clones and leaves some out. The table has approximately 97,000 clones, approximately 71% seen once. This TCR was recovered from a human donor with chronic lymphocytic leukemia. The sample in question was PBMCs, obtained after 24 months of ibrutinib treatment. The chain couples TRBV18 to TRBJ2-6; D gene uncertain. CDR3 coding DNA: TGTGCCAGCTCACCTTTAGACTCTGGGGCCAACGTCCTGACTTTC. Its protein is CASSPLDSGANVLTF.